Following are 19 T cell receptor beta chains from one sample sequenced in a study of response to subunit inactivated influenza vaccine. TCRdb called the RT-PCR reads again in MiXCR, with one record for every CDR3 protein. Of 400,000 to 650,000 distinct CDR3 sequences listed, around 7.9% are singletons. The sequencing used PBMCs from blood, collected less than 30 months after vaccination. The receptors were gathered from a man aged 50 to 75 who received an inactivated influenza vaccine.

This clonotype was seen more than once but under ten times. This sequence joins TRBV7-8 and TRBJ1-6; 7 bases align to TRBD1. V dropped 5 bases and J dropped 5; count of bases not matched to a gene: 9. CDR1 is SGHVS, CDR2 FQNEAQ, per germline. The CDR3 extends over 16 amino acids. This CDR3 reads CASSQGGGTDNSPLHF. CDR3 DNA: TGTGCCAGCAGCCAGGGGGGAGGGACGGATAATTCACCCCTCCACTTT.

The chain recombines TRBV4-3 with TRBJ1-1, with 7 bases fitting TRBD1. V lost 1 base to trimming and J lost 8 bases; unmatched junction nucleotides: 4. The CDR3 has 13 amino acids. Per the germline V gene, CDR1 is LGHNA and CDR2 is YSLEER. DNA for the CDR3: TGCGCCAGCAGCCAAGCGGCGGGACAGGAAGCTTTCTTT. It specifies CASSQAAGQEAFF.

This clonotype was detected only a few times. The CDR3 sequence: CASSVDRGSYEQYF. The DNA of the CDR3 is TGTGCCAGCAGCGTGGACAGGGGCTCCTACGAGCAGTACTTC. This chain joins TRBV7-2 and TRBJ2-7; 9 bases align to TRBD1. The CDR3 is 14 amino acids. From germline, CDR1 is SGHTA and CDR2 FQGNSA. After removal of 5 bases from V and 0 bases from J, the junction contained 2 bases not matched to a gene. Full variable domain (outside the CDR3, taken from reference TRBV7-2 and TRBJ2-7): GAGVSQSPSNKVTEKGKDVELRCDPISGHTALYWYRQSLGQGLEFLIYFQGNSAPDKSGLPSDRFSAERTGGSVSTLTIQRTQQEDSAVYLCASSVDRGSYEQYFGPGTRLTVT.

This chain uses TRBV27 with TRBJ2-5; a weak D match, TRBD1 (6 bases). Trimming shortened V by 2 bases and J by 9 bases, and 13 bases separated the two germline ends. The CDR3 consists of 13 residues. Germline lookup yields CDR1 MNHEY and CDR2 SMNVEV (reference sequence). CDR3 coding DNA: TGTGCCAGCAGTTTAGTGTGGCCAGGGGCCCAGTACTTC. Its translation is CASSLVWPGAQYF.

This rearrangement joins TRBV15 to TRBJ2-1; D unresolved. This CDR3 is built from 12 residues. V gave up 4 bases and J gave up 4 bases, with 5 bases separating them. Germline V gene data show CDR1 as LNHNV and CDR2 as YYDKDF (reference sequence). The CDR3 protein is CATSNSYNEQFF. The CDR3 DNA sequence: TGTGCCACCAGCAACTCATACAATGAGCAGTTCTTC.

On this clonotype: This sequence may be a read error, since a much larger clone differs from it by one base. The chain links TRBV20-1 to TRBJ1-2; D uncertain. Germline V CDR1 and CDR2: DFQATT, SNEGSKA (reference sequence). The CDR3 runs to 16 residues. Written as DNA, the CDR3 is TGCATCCGGGCCCCTGACCTCACTCATCGTAACTATGGCTACACCTTC. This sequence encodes CIRAPDLTHRNYGYTF.

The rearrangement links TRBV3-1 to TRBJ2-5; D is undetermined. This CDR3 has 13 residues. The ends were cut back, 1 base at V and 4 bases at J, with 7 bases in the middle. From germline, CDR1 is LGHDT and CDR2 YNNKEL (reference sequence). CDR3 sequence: CASSQGVPETQYF. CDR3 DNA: TGTGCCAGCAGCCAAGGAGTCCCAGAGACCCAGTACTTC.

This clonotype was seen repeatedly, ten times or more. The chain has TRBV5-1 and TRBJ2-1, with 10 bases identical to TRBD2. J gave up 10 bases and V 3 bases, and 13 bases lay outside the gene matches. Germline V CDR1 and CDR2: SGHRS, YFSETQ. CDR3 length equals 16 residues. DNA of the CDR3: TGCGCCAGCAGCTCCCAGCGGGGGGGCCGTAGAAAGGAGCAGTTCTTC. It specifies CASSSQRGGRRKEQFF.

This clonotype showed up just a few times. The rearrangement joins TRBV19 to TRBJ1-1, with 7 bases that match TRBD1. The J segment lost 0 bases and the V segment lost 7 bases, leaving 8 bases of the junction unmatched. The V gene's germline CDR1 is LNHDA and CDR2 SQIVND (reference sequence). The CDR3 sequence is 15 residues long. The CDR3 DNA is TGTGCCAGTAACAGGGGAGTAGGGATGAACACTGAAGCTTTCTTT. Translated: CASNRGVGMNTEAFF.

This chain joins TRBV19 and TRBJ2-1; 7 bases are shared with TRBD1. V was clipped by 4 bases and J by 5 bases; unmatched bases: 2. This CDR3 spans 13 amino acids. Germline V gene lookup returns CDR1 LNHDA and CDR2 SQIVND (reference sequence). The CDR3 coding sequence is TGTGCCAGTAGTACAACAGGGGACAATGAGCAGTTCTTC. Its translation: CASSTTGDNEQFF.

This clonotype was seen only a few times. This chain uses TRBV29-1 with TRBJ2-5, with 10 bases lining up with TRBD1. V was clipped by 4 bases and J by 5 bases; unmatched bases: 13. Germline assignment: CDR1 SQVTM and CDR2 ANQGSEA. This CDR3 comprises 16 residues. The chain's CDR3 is CSVVIWGQGILETQYF. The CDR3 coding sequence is TGCAGCGTTGTTATTTGGGGACAGGGGATTCTCGAGACCCAGTACTTC.

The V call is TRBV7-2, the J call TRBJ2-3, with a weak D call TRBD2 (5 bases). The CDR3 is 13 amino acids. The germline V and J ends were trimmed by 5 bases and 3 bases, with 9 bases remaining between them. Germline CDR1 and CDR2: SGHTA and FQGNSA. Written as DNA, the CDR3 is TGTGCCAGCAGCAGGGAGAGGACAGATACGCAGTATTTT. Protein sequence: CASSRERTDTQYF.

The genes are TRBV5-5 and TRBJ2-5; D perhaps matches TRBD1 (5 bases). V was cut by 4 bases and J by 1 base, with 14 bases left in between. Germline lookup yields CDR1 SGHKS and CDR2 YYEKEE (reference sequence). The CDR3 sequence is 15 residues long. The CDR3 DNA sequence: TGTGCCAGCAGCCTCCATCGACAGAGCCAAGAGACCCAGTACTTC. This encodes CASSLHRQSQETQYF.

CDR3 DNA sequence: TGTGCCAGCAGCCAAGCATTCCAGGGCTTAATGTACTTC. Its protein is CASSQAFQGLMYF. This chain connects TRBV14 to TRBJ2-7; a weak D match, TRBD1 (5 bases). The germline V gene encodes CDR1 SGHDN and CDR2 FVKESK. CDR3 length equals 13 residues. Trimming shortened V by 1 base and J by 12 bases, and 16 bases separated the two germline ends. Full variable domain (rest looked up from reference TRBV14 and TRBJ2-7): EAGVTQFPSHSVIEKGQTVTLRCDPISGHDNLYWYRRVMGKEIKFLLHFVKESKQDESGMPNNRFLAERTGGTYSTLKVQPAELEDSGVYFCASSQAFQGLMYFGPGTRLTVT.

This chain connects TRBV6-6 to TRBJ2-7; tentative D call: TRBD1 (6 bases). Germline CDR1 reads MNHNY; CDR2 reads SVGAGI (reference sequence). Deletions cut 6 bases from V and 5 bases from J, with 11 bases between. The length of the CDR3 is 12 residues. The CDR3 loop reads CASRKTGNEQYF. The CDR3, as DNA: TGTGCCAGCAGGAAAACAGGGAACGAGCAGTACTTC.

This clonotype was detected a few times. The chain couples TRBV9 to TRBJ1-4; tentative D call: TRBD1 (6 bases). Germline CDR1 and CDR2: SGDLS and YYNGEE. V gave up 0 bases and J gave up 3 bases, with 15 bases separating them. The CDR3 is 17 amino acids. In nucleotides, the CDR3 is TGTGCCAGCAGCGTAGCCCCCCCGGGGGCGCCTAATGAAAAACTGTTTTTT. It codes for CASSVAPPGAPNEKLFF.

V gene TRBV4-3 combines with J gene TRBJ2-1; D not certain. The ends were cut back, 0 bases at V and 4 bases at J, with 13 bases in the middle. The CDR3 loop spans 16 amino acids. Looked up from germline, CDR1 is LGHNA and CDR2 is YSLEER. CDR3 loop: CASSQDSSVFYNEQFF. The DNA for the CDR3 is TGCGCCAGCAGCCAAGATTCGAGCGTCTTTTACAATGAGCAGTTCTTC.

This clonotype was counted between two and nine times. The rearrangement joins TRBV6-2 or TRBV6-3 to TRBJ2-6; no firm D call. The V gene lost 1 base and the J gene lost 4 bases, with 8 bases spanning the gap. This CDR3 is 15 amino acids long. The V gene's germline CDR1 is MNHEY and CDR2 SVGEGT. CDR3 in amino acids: CASSYYPSGANVLTF. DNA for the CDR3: TGTGCCAGCAGTTACTACCCTTCGGGGGCCAACGTCCTGACTTTC.

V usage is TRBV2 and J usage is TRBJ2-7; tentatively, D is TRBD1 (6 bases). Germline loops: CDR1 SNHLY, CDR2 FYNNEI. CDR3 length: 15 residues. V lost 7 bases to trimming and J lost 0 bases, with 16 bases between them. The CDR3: CASNRGRDNSYEQYF. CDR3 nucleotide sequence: TGTGCCAGCAATAGGGGTAGGGACAACTCCTACGAGCAGTACTTC.